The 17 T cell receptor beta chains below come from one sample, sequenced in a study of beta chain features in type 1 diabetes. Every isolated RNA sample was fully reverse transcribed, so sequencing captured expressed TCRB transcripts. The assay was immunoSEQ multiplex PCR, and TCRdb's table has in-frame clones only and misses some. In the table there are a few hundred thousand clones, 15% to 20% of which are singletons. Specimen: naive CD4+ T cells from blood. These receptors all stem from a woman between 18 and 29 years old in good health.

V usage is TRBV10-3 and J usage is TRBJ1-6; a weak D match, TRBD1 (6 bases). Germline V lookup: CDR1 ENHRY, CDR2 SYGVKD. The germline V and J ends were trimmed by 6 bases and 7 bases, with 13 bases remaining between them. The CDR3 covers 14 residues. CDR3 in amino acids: CAIRGTIENSPLHF. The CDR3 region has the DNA TGTGCCATCAGGGGGACAATCGAAAATTCACCCCTCCACTTT.

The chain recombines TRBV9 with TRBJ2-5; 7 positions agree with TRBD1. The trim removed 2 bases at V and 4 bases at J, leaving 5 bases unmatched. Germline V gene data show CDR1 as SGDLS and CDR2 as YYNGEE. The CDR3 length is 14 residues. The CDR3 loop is CASSVQGGGETQYF. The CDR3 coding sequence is TGTGCCAGCAGCGTCCAAGGGGGCGGAGAGACCCAGTACTTC.

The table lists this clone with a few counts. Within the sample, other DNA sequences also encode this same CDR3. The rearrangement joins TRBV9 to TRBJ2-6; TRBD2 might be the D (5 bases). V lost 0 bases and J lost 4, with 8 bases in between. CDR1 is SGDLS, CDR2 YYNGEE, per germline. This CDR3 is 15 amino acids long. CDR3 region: CASSVAGSGANVLTF. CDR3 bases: TGTGCCAGCAGCGTAGCGGGGTCCGGGGCCAACGTCCTGACTTTC.

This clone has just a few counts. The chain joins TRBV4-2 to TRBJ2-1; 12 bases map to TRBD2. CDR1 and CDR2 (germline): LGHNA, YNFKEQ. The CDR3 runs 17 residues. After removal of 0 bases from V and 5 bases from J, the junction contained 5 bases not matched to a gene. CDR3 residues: CASSQDLWTSGNNEQFF. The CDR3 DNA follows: TGTGCCAGCAGCCAAGATCTCTGGACTAGCGGGAACAATGAGCAGTTCTTC.

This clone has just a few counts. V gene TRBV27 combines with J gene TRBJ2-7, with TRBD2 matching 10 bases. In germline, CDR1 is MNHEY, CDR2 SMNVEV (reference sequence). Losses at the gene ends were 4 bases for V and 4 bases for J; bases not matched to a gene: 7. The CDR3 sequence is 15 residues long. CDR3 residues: CASSSPRLAGYEQYF. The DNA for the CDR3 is TGTGCCAGCAGTTCACCCAGACTAGCGGGTTACGAGCAGTACTTC.

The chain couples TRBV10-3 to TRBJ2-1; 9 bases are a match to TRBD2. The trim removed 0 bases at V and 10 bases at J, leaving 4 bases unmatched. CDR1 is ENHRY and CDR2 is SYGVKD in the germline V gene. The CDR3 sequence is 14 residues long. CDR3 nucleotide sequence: TGTGCCATCAGTGAGTCGAGTCTAGCGGGGGAGCAGTTCTTC. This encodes CAISESSLAGEQFF.

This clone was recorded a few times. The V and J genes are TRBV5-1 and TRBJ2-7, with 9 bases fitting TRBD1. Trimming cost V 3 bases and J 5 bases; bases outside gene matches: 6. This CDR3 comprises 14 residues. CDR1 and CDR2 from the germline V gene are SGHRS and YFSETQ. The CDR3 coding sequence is TGCGCCAGCAGCTGGACGGGACAGGGAAACGAGCAGTACTTC. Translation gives CASSWTGQGNEQYF.

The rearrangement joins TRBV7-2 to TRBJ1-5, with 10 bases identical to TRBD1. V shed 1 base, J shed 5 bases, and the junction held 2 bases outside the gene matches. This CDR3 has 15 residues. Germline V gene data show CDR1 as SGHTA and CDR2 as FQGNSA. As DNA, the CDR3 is TGTGCCAGCAGCTTAGGGGACAGGGGCTATCAGCCCCAGCATTTT. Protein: CASSLGDRGYQPQHF.

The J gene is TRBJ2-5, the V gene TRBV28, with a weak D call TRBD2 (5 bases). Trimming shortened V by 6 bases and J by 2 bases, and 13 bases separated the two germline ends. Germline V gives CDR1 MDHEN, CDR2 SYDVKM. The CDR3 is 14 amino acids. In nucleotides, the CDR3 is TGTGCCAGCAGCTCGTCGTGGAGGCAAGAGACCCAGTACTTC. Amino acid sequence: CASSSSWRQETQYF.

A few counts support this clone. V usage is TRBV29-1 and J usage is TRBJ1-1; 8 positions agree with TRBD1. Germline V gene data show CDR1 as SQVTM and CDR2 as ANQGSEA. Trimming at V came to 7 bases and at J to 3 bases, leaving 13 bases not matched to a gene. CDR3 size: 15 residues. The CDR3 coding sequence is TGCAGCGCCCTCGCGGCCAGGGGGCGCGACACTGAAGCTTTCTTT. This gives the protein CSALAARGRDTEAFF.

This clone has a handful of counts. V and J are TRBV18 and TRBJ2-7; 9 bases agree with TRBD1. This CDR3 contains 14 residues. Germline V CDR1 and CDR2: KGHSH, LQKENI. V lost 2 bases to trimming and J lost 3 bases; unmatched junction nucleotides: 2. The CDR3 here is CASSPGTGHYEQYF. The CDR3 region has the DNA TGTGCCAGCTCACCAGGGACAGGGCACTACGAGCAGTACTTC.

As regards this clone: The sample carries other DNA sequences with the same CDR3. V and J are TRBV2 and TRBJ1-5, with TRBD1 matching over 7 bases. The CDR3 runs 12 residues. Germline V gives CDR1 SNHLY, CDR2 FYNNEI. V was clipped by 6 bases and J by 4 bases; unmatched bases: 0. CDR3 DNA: TGTGCCAGCAGACAGGGGAATCAGCCCCAGCATTTT. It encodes CASRQGNQPQHF.

The CDR3 DNA reads as TGTGCCTGGAGCCCCAGGGGACGGCTTGGCTTTAAAGCTTTCTTT. Its protein product is CAWSPRGRLGFKAFF. The chain combines TRBV30 with TRBJ1-1; TRBD1 might be the D (6 bases). This CDR3 spans 15 amino acids. V lost 3 bases and J 9 bases, leaving 23 bases between the germline ends. Germline V gives CDR1 GTSNPN, CDR2 SVGIG (reference sequence).

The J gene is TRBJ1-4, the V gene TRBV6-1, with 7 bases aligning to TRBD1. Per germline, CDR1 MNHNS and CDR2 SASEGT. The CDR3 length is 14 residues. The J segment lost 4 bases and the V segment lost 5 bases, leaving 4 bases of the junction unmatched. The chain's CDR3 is CASSLTGVNEKLFF. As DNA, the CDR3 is TGTGCCAGCAGTTTAACAGGGGTTAATGAAAAACTGTTTTTT.

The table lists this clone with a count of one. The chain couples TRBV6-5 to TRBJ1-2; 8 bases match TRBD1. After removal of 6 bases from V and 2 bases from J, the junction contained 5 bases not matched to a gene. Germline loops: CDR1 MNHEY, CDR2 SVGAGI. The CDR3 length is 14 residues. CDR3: CASSWTGMNYGYTF. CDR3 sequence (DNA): TGTGCCAGCAGCTGGACAGGGATGAACTATGGCTACACCTTC.

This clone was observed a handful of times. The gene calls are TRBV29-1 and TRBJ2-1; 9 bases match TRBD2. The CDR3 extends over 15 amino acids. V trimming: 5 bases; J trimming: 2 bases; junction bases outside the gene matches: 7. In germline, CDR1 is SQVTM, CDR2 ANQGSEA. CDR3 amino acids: CSVRASGIPYNEQFF. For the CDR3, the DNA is TGCAGCGTTCGGGCTAGCGGGATCCCCTACAATGAGCAGTTCTTC.

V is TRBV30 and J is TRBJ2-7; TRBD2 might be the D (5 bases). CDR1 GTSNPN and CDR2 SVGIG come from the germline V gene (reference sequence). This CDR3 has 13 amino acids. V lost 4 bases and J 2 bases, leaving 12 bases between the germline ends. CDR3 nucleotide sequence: TGTGCCTGGATGGGTGAGCGGCCCTACGAGCAGTACTTC. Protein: CAWMGERPYEQYF. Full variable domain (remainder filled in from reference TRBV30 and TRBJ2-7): SQTIHQWPATLVQPVGSPLSLECTVEGTSNPNLYWYRQAAGRGLQLLFYSVGIGQISSEVPQNLSASRPQDRQFILSSKKLLLSDSGFYLCAWMGERPYEQYFGPGTRLTVT.